This note documents a single TCR beta chain sequence. TCRdb independently ran MiXCR on the 5' RACE reads; one entry per CDR3 protein. This sample has 30,000 to 35,000 distinct CDR3 sequences, with around 8.6% found just once. These data come from a study of chronic HIV infection and antiretroviral therapy. Germline lookup yields CDR1 SGHDT and CDR2 YYEEEE. The junction had 11 bases not matched to a gene; V was cut back by 6 bases and J by 6 bases. The CDR3 consists of 15 residues. V is TRBV5-6 and J is TRBJ2-3; 9 positions agree with TRBD2. The specimen was peripheral blood. The clonotype comes from an adult who had HIV and had not received antiretroviral therapy, or was an uninfected healthy control (not recorded which). The CDR3 DNA reads as TGTGCCAGCATCCGCGGGAGGGCTCATGGGGATACGCAGTATTTT. Translation: CASIRGRAHGDTQYF.